This T cell receptor beta chain was profiled in a study of blood T cells in healthy people across ages. Germline V lookup: CDR1 SGHRS, CDR2 YFSETQ. The V and J ends lost 4 bases and 0 bases respectively, with 8 bases between them. This CDR3 has 15 amino acids. Through a sample-barcoded 5' primer and a J-beta primer mix, a second PCR was run for 7 to 11 cycles. MiXCR was run by TCRdb on the 5' RACE reads, yielding one entry per CDR3 protein. The sample contains 1,100,000 or so distinct CDR3 sequences, 45% of which appear only once. Only a few counts were recorded for this clonotype. The sample was blood. The origin of this receptor is a woman between 55 and 75 years old in good health. V usage is TRBV5-1 and J usage is TRBJ1-6; D is perhaps TRBD1 (5 bases). The DNA for the CDR3 is TGCGCCAGCAGCGAGGGGAGCTCCTATAATTCACCCCTCCACTTT. This codes for CASSEGSSYNSPLHF.